This TCR beta chain stems from a study of PD-1 blockade in classical Hodgkin lymphoma. Sequencing was performed with immunoSEQ multiplex PCR; in TCRdb, only in-frame clones are kept and a portion is missing. The sample consists of 13,000 or so clones, 80% to 90% of them appearing once. This clone was found a few times. Its specificity is not known. Sample time point: cycle 4 day 1 (C4D1), after less than 7 weeks of nivolumab. Each of the patients experienced relapse following autologous stem cell transplantation, and their brentuximab vedotin exposure differed. CDR3 length equals 16 residues. Germline-derived CDR1 and CDR2 are LGHNA and YNFKEQ. The germline V and J ends were trimmed by 1 base and 3 bases, with 15 bases remaining between them. Study-level results: Repertoire differences have undefined causes, possibly disease activity or prior therapy. Patients newly diagnosed and complete responders had comparable baseline diversity. In CD4+ cells, TCR diversity went up significantly by C4D1, but in CD8+ cells it did not.

The clonotype originates from a human donor with classical Hodgkin lymphoma. The chain couples TRBV4-2 to TRBJ1-1; D not resolved. This material consisted of peripheral blood mononuclear cells (PBMCs), taken before the fourth cycle of nivolumab. The CDR3 sequence is CASSQGPSGGDTEAFF. CDR3 bases: TGTGCCAGCAGCCAAGGCCCCTCGGGAGGTGACACTGAAGCTTTCTTT.